This is a list of T cell receptor beta chains from one sample in a study of vaccination and CD4 T cells after COVID-19. MiXCR, applied by TCRdb to the PCR reads, yields one record per CDR3 protein. The sample records around 18,000 distinct CDR3 sequences, 35% to 45% being singletons. These receptors are not linked to any known antigen. The material was CD4+ T cells from blood, cultured in vitro, obtained before SARS-CoV-2 vaccination. These receptors were taken from a human donor who received a COVID-19 vaccine. Each CDR3 is given without its conserved first and last residue. The order of the fields is J gene, V gene, CDR3 protein.

TRBJ2-1 TRBV25-1 ASSSRGALDEQF
TRBJ1-2 TRBV24-1 ATSDSGTGGGLNYGYT
TRBJ2-7 TRBV10-1 ASSESTGDRGRQY
TRBJ1-6 TRBV6-1 ASSIQTGLDSPLH
TRBJ2-5 TRBV5-1 ASSSTGFQETQY
TRBJ2-5 TRBV24-1 ATSDVTGYTQETQY
TRBJ2-5 TRBV7-2 ASSPGLAEETQY
TRBJ2-7 TRBV7-2 ASSFLPALYEQY
TRBJ2-3 TRBV7-2 ASSATSGGVFGSTDTQY
TRBJ2-2 TRBV12-3/TRBV12-4 ASSLVVTGELF
TRBJ2-2 TRBV6-1 ASSLNTGELF
TRBJ2-7 TRBV24-1 ATSDSGLTYEQY
TRBJ1-1 TRBV20-1 SAQRTGDTEAF
TRBJ2-5 TRBV5-1 ASSLGGTSGGQETQY
TRBJ1-1 TRBV19 ASSIDRVYTEAF
TRBJ2-1 TRBV6-1 ASRHGGDEQF
TRBJ1-6 TRBV6-1 ASSDLFRQGPMAPLH
TRBJ1-5 TRBV4-2 ASSQGDSYGNQPQH
TRBJ2-5 TRBV20-1 SASFSGGGRETQY
TRBJ1-5 TRBV7-9 ASSATGGRQPQH
TRBJ1-1 TRBV2 ASRTPGVNTEAF
TRBJ2-7 TRBV11-3 ASSSRTGQSYEQY
TRBJ2-2 TRBV24-1 ATSDWTGDTGELF
TRBJ2-3 TRBV10-3 ASRVSTDTQY
TRBJ1-3 TRBV20-1 SARSGTGPGNTIY
TRBJ2-7 TRBV9 ASSARTGQGSYEQY
TRBJ2-7 TRBV5-1 ASSSGQTYEQY
TRBJ1-1 TRBV19 ASIEPGRNTEAF
TRBJ1-4 TRBV12-3/TRBV12-4 ASSLKRGEKLF
TRBJ2-3 TRBV5-1 ASKTSPSTDTQY
TRBJ2-3 TRBV19 ASSGTSGTDTQY
TRBJ2-7 TRBV6-5 ASSLGTGGSYEQY
TRBJ1-4 TRBV20-1 SASRAGAYNEKLF
TRBJ1-1 TRBV25-1 ASRGGRRDKQTEAF
TRBJ1-2 TRBV29-1 SVDDSSTYGYT
TRBJ1-4 TRBV7-8 ASTLDRGSEKLF
TRBJ1-5 TRBV6-4 ASSSQFGGNQPQH
TRBJ2-2 TRBV6-2/TRBV6-3 ASSKAGGTNTGELF
TRBJ1-6 TRBV6-5 ASSSRQGATTTNSPLH
TRBJ2-2 TRBV7-8 ASSHTGELF
TRBJ2-7 TRBV11-3 ASSRTGGGYEQY
TRBJ1-6 TRBV27 ASRKTGVLDFSPLH
TRBJ2-3 TRBV12-3/TRBV12-4 ASSLVAVHTDTQY
TRBJ2-3 TRBV23-1 ASSQYGQGTDTQY
TRBJ1-2 TRBV6-1 ASTLQQGDGYT
TRBJ1-2 TRBV6-1 ASSEQTIQGGYT
TRBJ2-3 TRBV30 AWSPRQGTDTQY
TRBJ2-7 TRBV10-3 AIRRTGDSYEQY
TRBJ1-5 TRBV10-3 AISDRVASNQPQH
TRBJ2-4 TRBV30 AWNADGNIQY
TRBJ1-2 TRBV12-3/TRBV12-4 ASRGREDGYT
TRBJ2-5 TRBV18 ASSPGQIETQY
TRBJ2-3 TRBV4-1 ASSRTRTSGGASDTQY